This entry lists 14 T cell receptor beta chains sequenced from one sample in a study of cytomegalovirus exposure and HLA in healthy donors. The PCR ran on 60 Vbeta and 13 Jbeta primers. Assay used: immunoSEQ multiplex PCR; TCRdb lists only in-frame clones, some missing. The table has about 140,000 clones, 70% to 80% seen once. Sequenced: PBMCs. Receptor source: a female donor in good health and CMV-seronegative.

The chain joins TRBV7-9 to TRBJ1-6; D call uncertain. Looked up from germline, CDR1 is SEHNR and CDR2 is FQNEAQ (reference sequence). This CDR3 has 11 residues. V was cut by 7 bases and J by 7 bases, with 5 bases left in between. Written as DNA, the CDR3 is TGTGCCAGCACCAGGAATTCACCCCTCCACTTT. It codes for CASTRNSPLHF.

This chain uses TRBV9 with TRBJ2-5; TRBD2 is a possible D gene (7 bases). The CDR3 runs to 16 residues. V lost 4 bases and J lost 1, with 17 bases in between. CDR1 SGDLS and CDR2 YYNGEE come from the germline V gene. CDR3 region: CASSPSWGGPQETQYF. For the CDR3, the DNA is TGTGCCAGCAGCCCCTCGTGGGGGGGCCCCCAAGAGACCCAGTACTTC.

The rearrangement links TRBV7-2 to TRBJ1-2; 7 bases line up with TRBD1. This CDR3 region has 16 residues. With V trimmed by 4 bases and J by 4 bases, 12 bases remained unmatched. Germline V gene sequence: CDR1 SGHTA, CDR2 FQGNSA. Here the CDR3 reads CASSSNGGGASYGYTF. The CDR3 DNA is TGTGCCAGCAGCTCTAACGGAGGGGGCGCCTCCTATGGCTACACCTTC.

This CDR3 reads CAWSSRERATGELFF. CDR3 coding DNA: TGTGCCTGGAGTTCGAGGGAGAGGGCCACCGGGGAGCTGTTTTTT. V usage is TRBV30 and J usage is TRBJ2-2; the D gene is possibly TRBD2 (5 bases). Germline V gene lookup returns CDR1 GTSNPN and CDR2 SVGIG (reference sequence). V was trimmed by 2 bases and J by 4 bases, leaving 14 bases between them. This CDR3 contains 15 residues.

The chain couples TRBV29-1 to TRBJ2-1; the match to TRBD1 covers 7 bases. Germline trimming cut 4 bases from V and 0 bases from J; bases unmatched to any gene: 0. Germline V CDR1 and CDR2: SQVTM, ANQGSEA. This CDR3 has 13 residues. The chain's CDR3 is CSVAGGSYNEQFF. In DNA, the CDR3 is TGCAGCGTTGCAGGGGGCTCCTACAATGAGCAGTTCTTC.

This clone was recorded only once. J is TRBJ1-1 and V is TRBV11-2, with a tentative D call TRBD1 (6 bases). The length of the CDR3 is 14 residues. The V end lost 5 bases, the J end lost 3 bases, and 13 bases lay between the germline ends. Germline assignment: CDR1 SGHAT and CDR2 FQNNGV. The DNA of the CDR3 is TGTGCCAGCAGCCTTAGGACAGAATACACTGAAGCTTTCTTT. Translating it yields CASSLRTEYTEAFF.

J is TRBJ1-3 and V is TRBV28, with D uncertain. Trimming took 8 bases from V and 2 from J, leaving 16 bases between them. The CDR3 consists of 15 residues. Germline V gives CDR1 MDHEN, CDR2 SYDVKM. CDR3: CASVKGGETGNTIYF. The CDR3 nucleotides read TGTGCCAGCGTTAAGGGCGGGGAAACTGGAAACACCATATATTTT. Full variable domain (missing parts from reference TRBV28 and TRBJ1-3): DVKVTQSSRYLVKRTGEKVFLECVQDMDHENMFWYRQDPGLGLRLIYFSYDVKMKEKGDIPEGYSVSREKKERFSLILESASTNQTSMYLCASVKGGETGNTIYFGEGSWLTVV.

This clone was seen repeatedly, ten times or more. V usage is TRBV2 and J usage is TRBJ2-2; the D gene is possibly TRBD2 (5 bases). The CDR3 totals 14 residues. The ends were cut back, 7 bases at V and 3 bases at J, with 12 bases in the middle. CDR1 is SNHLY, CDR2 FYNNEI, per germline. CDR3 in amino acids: CASIVSGYTGELFF. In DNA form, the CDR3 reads TGTGCCAGCATTGTCAGCGGATACACCGGGGAGCTGTTTTTT.

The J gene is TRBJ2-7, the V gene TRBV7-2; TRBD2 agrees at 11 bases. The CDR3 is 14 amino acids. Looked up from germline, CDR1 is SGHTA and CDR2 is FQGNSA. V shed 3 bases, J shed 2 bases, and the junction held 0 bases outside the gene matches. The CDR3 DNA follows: TGTGCCAGCAGCTTTAGCGGGGGGGCCTACGAGCAGTACTTC. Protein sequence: CASSFSGGAYEQYF.

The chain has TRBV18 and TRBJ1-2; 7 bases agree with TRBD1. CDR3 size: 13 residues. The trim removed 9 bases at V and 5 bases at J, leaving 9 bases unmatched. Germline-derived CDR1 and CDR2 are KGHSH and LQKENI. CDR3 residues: CASSSGTDYGYTF. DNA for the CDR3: TGTGCCAGTTCCTCCGGGACAGATTATGGCTACACCTTC.

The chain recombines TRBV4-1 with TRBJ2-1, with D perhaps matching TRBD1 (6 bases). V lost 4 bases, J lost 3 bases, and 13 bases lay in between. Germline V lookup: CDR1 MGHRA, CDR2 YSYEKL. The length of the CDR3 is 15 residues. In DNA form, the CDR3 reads TGCGCCAGCAGCCTCGGGTCAGGGGACTACAATGAGCAGTTCTTC. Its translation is CASSLGSGDYNEQFF.

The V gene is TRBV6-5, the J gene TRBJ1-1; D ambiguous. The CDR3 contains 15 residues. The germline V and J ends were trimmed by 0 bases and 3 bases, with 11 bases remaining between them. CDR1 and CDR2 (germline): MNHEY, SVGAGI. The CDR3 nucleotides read TGTGCCAGCAGTTACTCCTCGGGGATGGACACTGAAGCTTTCTTT. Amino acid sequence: CASSYSSGMDTEAFF.

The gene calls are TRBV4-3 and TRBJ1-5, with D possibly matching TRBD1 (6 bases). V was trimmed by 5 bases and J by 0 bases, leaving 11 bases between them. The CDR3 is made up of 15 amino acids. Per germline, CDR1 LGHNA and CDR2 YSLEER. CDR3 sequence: CASSRGINSNQPQHF. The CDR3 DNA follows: TGCGCCAGCAGCAGGGGGATCAATAGCAATCAGCCCCAGCATTTT.

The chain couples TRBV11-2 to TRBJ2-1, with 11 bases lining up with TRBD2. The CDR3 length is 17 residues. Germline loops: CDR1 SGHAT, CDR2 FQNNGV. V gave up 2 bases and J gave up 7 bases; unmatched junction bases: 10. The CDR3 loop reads CASSLSAGTSGSNEQFF. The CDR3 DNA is TGTGCCAGCAGCTTATCCGCCGGGACTAGCGGCTCGAATGAGCAGTTCTTC.